This TCR beta chain was sequenced during a study of shared T cell receptors in the human thymus (dated by TCRdb to the early 2020s). Regarding the complete study: The study examined how self-reactive, shared T-cell receptor alpha chains are generated in the human thymus.

V sheds 5 bases and J sheds 4 bases, leaving 14 bases between their ends. The CDR3 runs 14 residues from the cysteine to the phenylalanine. Just the 42-base CDR3 DNA is kept, in frame starting at base 1. The germline V gene yields SGHTA for CDR1 and FQGNSA for CDR2. This clone came up once. Its antigen specificity is not known. No base quality values were provided; no much bigger clone lies one nucleotide off. Libraries were prepared through the immunoSEQ multiplex PCR assay. Held by TCRdb, this immuneACCESS table contains in-frame sequences only and omits some clones. Under half of the omission traces to an unresolved V gene where checked; the cause of the rest is unknown. A total of 700,000 or so clones appear in this sample, 80% to 90% of them only once. The biggest ten clones account for 0.0095% to 0.013% of the sample. This same sample was also part of a study on human thymus T cells. Reported in the second study: Donors were immunologically healthy infants undergoing open corrective cardiac surgery for congenital heart defects in Finland. Thymus tissue was obtained as surgical resects removed during corrective cardiac surgery. V and J gene segment usage appeared biased in both thymic and peripheral blood repertoires. Highly overlapping thymic TCR repertoires among unrelated individuals were reported in the related research. The study described the TCR alpha and beta repertoires in about 8 infant thymus samples and a few matching peripheral blood samples. Donor ages ranging from roughly 6 to 244 days were recorded, and 5 or 6 male and a couple of female infants were included in the cohort. After being mechanically released from the tissue, thymocytes were kept at -70 degrees C in pellets of roughly 10-33 million cells. A QIAsymphony instrument was used to extract genomic DNA from frozen cell pellets. Using the immunoSEQ multiplex PCR assay, the TCRB and TCRAD loci were amplified from a standardized quantity of quality-controlled genomic DNA. The V(D)J region was spanned by amplicons of a length sufficient to cover the CDR3 and to identify V and J genes. The commercial immunoSEQ service was used to sequence amplicons on an Illumina platform. Primer bias and sequencing errors were corrected using previously described methods, and TCRAD and TCRB definitions followed the IMGT database. Repertoires were analysed with immunoSEQ Analyzer 3.0 and VDJTools, covering basic statistics, V/J segment usage, diversity estimates, rarefaction and pairwise overlap. To estimate diversity, the Chao1, ChaoE, Efron-Thisted, Shannon and inverse Simpson indices were applied, and diversity was also estimated on datasets down-sampled to the smallest sample. For repertoire overlap, CDR3 nucleotide sequence, V gene and J gene had to match strictly, and clustering was done by Jaccard-based multidimensional scaling. On average, thymus samples gave 800,000 or so unique TCRB clonotypes, whereas blood samples gave 80,000 to 85,000.

The sequencing sample was made of thymocytes. The chain was built from TRBV7-2 and TRBJ1-1; no D gene is confidently identified. This TCR came from a girl less than two years old with a congenital heart defect. Donor details come from another sample of the same person, matched by shared clones. The CDR3 reads as follows: CASSPRRPITEAFF. The nucleotide sequence is given as TGTGCCAGCAGCCCCCGGCGGCCTATCACTGAAGCTTTCTTT.